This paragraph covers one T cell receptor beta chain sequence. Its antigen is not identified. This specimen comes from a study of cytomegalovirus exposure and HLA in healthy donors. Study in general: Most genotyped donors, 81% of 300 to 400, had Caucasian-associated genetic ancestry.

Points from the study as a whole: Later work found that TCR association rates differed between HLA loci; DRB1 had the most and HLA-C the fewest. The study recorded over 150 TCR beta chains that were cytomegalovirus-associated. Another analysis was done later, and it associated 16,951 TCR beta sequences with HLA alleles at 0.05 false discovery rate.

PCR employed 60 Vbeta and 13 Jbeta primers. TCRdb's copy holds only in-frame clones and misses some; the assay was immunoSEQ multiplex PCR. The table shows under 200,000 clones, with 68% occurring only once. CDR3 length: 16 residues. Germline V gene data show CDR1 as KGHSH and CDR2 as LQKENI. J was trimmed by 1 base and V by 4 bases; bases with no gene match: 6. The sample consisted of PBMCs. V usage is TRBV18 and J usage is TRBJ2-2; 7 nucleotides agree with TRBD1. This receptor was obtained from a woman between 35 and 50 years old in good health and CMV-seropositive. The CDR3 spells CASSQQGQENTGELFF. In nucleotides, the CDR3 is TGTGCCAGCTCACAACAAGGACAGGAGAACACCGGGGAGCTGTTTTTT.